Below, one TCR beta chain is given with its context. The antigen is unknown. This specimen belongs to a study of siplizumab effects on memory and regulatory T cells. Study outcomes and limitations: Treg-derived clones made up an average of about 73% of mappable alloreactive CD4+ clones with siplizumab and over 25% in controls. Alloreactive sequences traceable to unstimulated CD4+ memory cells were significantly reduced by siplizumab. The apparent diversity of naive T cells exceeded that of memory cells, and naive T cells seemed to make a major contribution to the alloresponse.

The trim removed 4 bases at V and 1 base at J, leaving 3 bases unmatched. This CDR3 spans 14 amino acids. The germline V gene encodes CDR1 WNHNN and CDR2 SYGVQD (reference sequence). The assay covered roughly 97,000 TCR templates per sample. Sequencing used immunoSEQ multiplex PCR; TCRdb keeps in-frame clones, though not all of them. Of some 97,000 clones in the sample, about 90% were seen once. Sequencing was done on a sample of Tregs sorted from blood. This receptor was obtained from a human donor in good health. The chain is built from TRBV10-1 and TRBJ2-5; the match to TRBD1 covers 7 bases. CDR3: CASSAGTVQETQYF. CDR3 DNA: TGCGCCAGCAGTGCCGGGACAGTCCAAGAGACCCAGTACTTC.